Below are 9 T cell receptor beta chains sequenced from a single sample in a study of graft-versus-host responses after intestinal transplantation. Only in-frame clones appear in the TCRdb table, and some are missing; sequencing was by immunoSEQ multiplex PCR. Found here are 15,000 to 20,000 clones, 80% of them singletons; the top ten hold roughly 18%. Lymphocytes from graft epithelium and lamina propria were isolated. The sequencing here drew on ileum tissue, taken about 15 weeks after intestinal transplant. These receptors all stem from a human patient who received an intestinal transplant, so some T cells may come from the graft donor.

The CDR3, as DNA: TGTGCCAGCAGTTACAGCCTCCAGGGTGAAAAACTGTTTTTT. Its translation is CASSYSLQGEKLFF. V usage is TRBV6-6 and J usage is TRBJ1-4, with D perhaps matching TRBD1 (5 bases). This CDR3 has 14 amino acids. Trimming removed 2 bases from V and 7 bases from J, with 11 bases in between. The germline V gene has CDR1 MNHNY and CDR2 SVGAGI (reference sequence).

The rearrangement uses TRBV7-8 and TRBJ2-5, with a weak D call TRBD1 (6 bases). V shed 2 bases and J shed 4 bases, with 11 bases lying between them. CDR3 size: 14 residues. Germline V lookup: CDR1 SGHVS, CDR2 FQNEAQ. This CDR3 is CASSLRGRGETQYF. The DNA for the CDR3 is TGTGCCAGCAGCTTAAGGGGCAGGGGAGAGACCCAGTACTTC.

This chain joins TRBV28 and TRBJ1-4; no clear D gene. Germline V gene data show CDR1 as MDHEN and CDR2 as SYDVKM. The germline V and J ends were trimmed by 0 bases and 8 bases, with 19 bases remaining between them. This CDR3 contains 17 residues. DNA of the CDR3: TGTGCCAGCAGTTTATGTATGGAGCATAGGCTAGAAGAAAAACTGTTTTTT. It is translated as CASSLCMEHRLEEKLFF.

This chain connects TRBV13 to TRBJ2-7; 7 bases map to TRBD1. Germline CDR1 and CDR2: PRHDT and FYEKMQ (reference sequence). The CDR3 spans 15 residues. V gave up 1 base and J gave up 1 base; unmatched junction bases: 4. The CDR3 protein is CASSLAGDRSYEQYF. CDR3 coding DNA: TGTGCCAGCAGCTTAGCCGGGGACAGATCCTACGAGCAGTACTTC.

DNA of the CDR3: TGTGCCAGCTCTCCCTCTGGGGCCAACGTCCTGACTTTC. Its protein is CASSPSGANVLTF. This chain uses TRBV28 with TRBJ2-6; D gene uncertain. Germline V lookup: CDR1 MDHEN, CDR2 SYDVKM. With 8 bases removed from V and 0 bases from J, the gap between germline ends came to 5 bases. The CDR3 totals 13 residues.

This clone was seen more than once but under ten times. This specimen includes other DNA sequences encoding the same CDR3. V is TRBV7-4 and J is TRBJ1-4; tentatively, D is TRBD1 (5 bases). This CDR3 has 13 residues. The germline gives CDR1 SGHVT, CDR2 SQSDAQ. V gave up 3 bases and J gave up 8 bases, with 10 bases separating them. The CDR3: CASSLGVGEKLFF. The CDR3 DNA sequence: TGTGCCAGCAGCTTGGGGGTCGGGGAAAAACTGTTTTTT. Together with reference TRBV7-4 and TRBJ1-4, the CDR3 gives the full variable domain: GAGVSQSPRYKVAKRGRDVALRCDSISGHVTLYWYRQTLGQGSEVLTYSQSDAQRDKSGRPSGRFSAERPERSVSTLKIQRTEQGDSAVYLCASSLGVGEKLFFGSGTQLSVL.

The rearrangement joins TRBV6-1 to TRBJ2-1, with 12 bases that match TRBD2. V shed 1 base and J 6 bases; nucleotides not matched to a gene: 7. The CDR3 contains 17 residues. Germline lookup yields CDR1 MNHNS and CDR2 SASEGT. This chain's CDR3 is CASSEGTSGNVGNEQFF. CDR3 DNA: TGTGCCAGCAGTGAAGGGACTAGCGGGAACGTAGGCAATGAGCAGTTCTTC.

V is TRBV7-9 and J is TRBJ2-7; D not certain. V lost 2 bases, J lost 3 bases, and 11 bases lay in between. The CDR3 runs 14 residues. From germline, CDR1 is SEHNR and CDR2 FQNEAQ (reference sequence). DNA of the CDR3: TGTGCCAGCAGCTTAACCGGAAATGTCTACGAGCAGTACTTC. This encodes CASSLTGNVYEQYF.

V gene TRBV6-6 combines with J gene TRBJ1-4; D remains unclear. This CDR3 comprises 15 residues. CDR1 is MNHNY, CDR2 SVGAGI, per germline (reference sequence). The germline V and J ends were trimmed by 5 bases and 5 bases, with 15 bases remaining between them. CDR3 residues: CASSPPPGLNEKLFF. CDR3 in DNA: TGTGCCAGCAGTCCTCCCCCAGGACTAAATGAAAAACTGTTTTTT.